Presented here are 13 T cell receptor beta chains from one specimen sequenced in a study of T cell responses to AZD1222 COVID-19 vaccine. Using immunoSEQ multiplex PCR, the repertoire was profiled, and TCRdb retains in-frame clones only, with some absent. The table shows about 90,000 clones, with 85% occurring only once. The sample in question was peripheral blood, obtained 28 days after the second AZD1222 dose. These receptors were taken from an adult who received the AZD1222 COVID-19 vaccine.

This sequence joins TRBV12-3 or TRBV12-4 and TRBJ1-1; 7 nucleotides align to TRBD1. The CDR3 contains 13 residues. The V gene end was trimmed by 0 bases and the J gene end by 7 bases; junction bases not matched to a gene: 2. The CDR3 is CASSLATGDEAFF. CDR3 DNA: TGTGCCAGCAGTTTAGCTACAGGGGATGAAGCTTTCTTT.

The rearrangement links TRBV6-2 or TRBV6-3 to TRBJ1-1, with 9 bases matching TRBD1. The CDR3 length is 17 residues. The V gene's germline CDR1 is MNHEY and CDR2 SVGEGT. V gave up 5 bases and J gave up 0 bases; unmatched junction bases: 10. DNA of the CDR3: TGTGCCAGCAGTCATCCTAGGGGACAGGGAGTGAACACTGAAGCTTTCTTT. Translation: CASSHPRGQGVNTEAFF.

This chain connects TRBV19 to TRBJ2-1; D may correspond to TRBD1 or TRBD2 (5 bases each). Trimming took 5 bases from V and 6 from J, leaving 14 bases between them. Germline CDR1 is LNHDA and CDR2 is SQIVND (reference sequence). This CDR3 region has 14 residues. CDR3 nucleotides: TGTGCCAGTAGTCTGGGACCAGCGAGCAATGAGCAGTTCTTC. Its protein product is CASSLGPASNEQFF.

This chain connects TRBV29-1 to TRBJ1-2; tentatively, D is TRBD1 (5 bases). Germline lookup yields CDR1 SQVTM and CDR2 ANQGSEA. Trimming removed 2 bases at V and 4 bases at J, with 17 bases between. The CDR3 covers 15 residues. CDR3 residues: CSVERGPPGVYGYTF. The CDR3 coding sequence is TGCAGCGTTGAAAGAGGTCCTCCGGGGGTCTATGGCTACACCTTC.

This clone was recorded once. The chain couples TRBV18 to TRBJ1-1; 7 bases fit TRBD1. After removal of 8 bases from V and 4 bases from J, the junction contained 13 bases not matched to a gene. The CDR3 is 15 amino acids. Germline assignment: CDR1 KGHSH and CDR2 LQKENI. The CDR3 DNA reads as TGTGCCAGCGCCCCGACAGGGAGAGGCGTCACTGAAGCTTTCTTT. Protein product: CASAPTGRGVTEAFF.

The genes are TRBV28 and TRBJ2-7, with 7 bases that match TRBD2. Unmatched junction bases numbered 7, after V lost 1 base and J lost 1 base. Germline V CDR1 and CDR2: MDHEN, SYDVKM. The CDR3 extends over 16 amino acids. DNA for the CDR3: TGTGCCAGCAGTTTATACCGGGCTAGCGGATCCTACGAGCAGTACTTC. This encodes CASSLYRASGSYEQYF.

The chain combines TRBV18 with TRBJ1-5; no firm D call. Germline-derived CDR1 and CDR2 are KGHSH and LQKENI. V was cut by 3 bases and J by 8 bases, with 20 bases left in between. The length of the CDR3 is 16 residues. CDR3 sequence (DNA): TGTGCCAGCTCACCTGTTATGACGGGGATTCCCGAGCCCCAGCATTTT. This codes for CASSPVMTGIPEPQHF.

This chain connects TRBV19 to TRBJ1-5; 8 bases agree with TRBD1. Germline lookup yields CDR1 LNHDA and CDR2 SQIVND (reference sequence). The CDR3 has 13 amino acids. Unmatched junction bases numbered 2, after V lost 8 bases and J lost 2 bases. The CDR3: CASSDRGNQPQHF. DNA for the CDR3: TGTGCCAGTTCGGACAGGGGCAATCAGCCCCAGCATTTT.

The rearrangement links TRBV29-1 to TRBJ2-1; TRBD2 agrees at 10 bases. The CDR3 is 13 residues long. The junction had 10 bases not matched to a gene; V was cut back by 7 bases and J by 10 bases. The germline V gene encodes CDR1 SQVTM and CDR2 ANQGSEA. The CDR3 reads CSGGAGGATEQFF. The CDR3 DNA reads as TGCAGCGGAGGAGCGGGGGGGGCAACCGAGCAGTTCTTC.

The sample holds one count of this clone. The gene calls are TRBV6-5 and TRBJ2-5; TRBD2 matches 9 bases. V lost 0 bases, J lost 8 bases, and 7 bases stayed unmatched. CDR1 is MNHEY and CDR2 is SVGAGI in the germline V gene. This CDR3 is built from 15 residues. The CDR3: CASSYSGGGVSTQYF. The DNA for the CDR3 is TGTGCCAGCAGTTACTCAGGCGGGGGGGTGTCAACCCAGTACTTC.

This chain uses TRBV24-1 with TRBJ2-3, with D unresolved. The CDR3 spans 13 residues. Germline V gives CDR1 KGHDR, CDR2 SFDVKD. V was pared by 5 bases and J by 2 bases, with 7 bases between. The CDR3 nucleotides read TGTGCCACCAGTGGTTTTTCCACAGATACGCAGTATTTT. Encoded protein: CATSGFSTDTQYF.

The chain uses TRBV6-5 and TRBJ1-1, with TRBD1 identical over 8 bases. The CDR3 runs to 13 residues. The V gene end was trimmed by 6 bases and the J gene end by 5 bases; junction bases not matched to a gene: 5. The germline CDR1 and CDR2 sequences are MNHEY and SVGAGI. The CDR3 DNA is TGTGCCAGCAGGACAGGGGAAGGGACTGAAGCTTTCTTT. It codes for CASRTGEGTEAFF.

This chain uses TRBV2 with TRBJ2-7; D is possibly TRBD1 (5 bases). The CDR3 has 13 amino acids. Germline loops: CDR1 SNHLY, CDR2 FYNNEI. The V and J ends lost 3 bases and 5 bases respectively, with 11 bases between them. CDR3 region: CASSDQGINEQYF. CDR3 DNA sequence: TGTGCCAGCAGTGATCAGGGTATAAACGAGCAGTACTTC.